The next 25 T cell receptor beta chains were all read from a single sample in a study of cytomegalovirus exposure and HLA in healthy donors. The PCR employed 60 Vbeta primers together with 13 Jbeta primers. The method was immunoSEQ multiplex PCR; TCRdb's version includes in-frame clones alone and lacks a portion of them. The sample has 130,000 to 150,000 clones; 65% to 85% are singletons. The sequenced sample consisted of PBMCs. The receptors come from a male donor in good health and CMV-seronegative.

The rearrangement uses TRBV30 and TRBJ2-7, with D maybe TRBD2 (6 bases). The germline V gene encodes CDR1 GTSNPN and CDR2 SVGIG (reference sequence). The CDR3 runs to 12 residues. Trimming left V 3 bases short and J 5 bases short, with 11 bases between. The CDR3 reads CAWSPRGNEQYF. CDR3 nucleotides: TGTGCCTGGAGCCCCCGCGGGAACGAGCAGTACTTC.

This clone showed up just a few times. V and J are TRBV7-3 and TRBJ2-2, with D possibly being TRBD2 (6 bases). Between the trimmed V and J ends, which lost 3 bases and 6 bases, there was a span of 11 bases. CDR1 is SGHTA, CDR2 FQGTGA, per germline. CDR3 length equals 14 residues. In DNA, the CDR3 is TGTGCCAGCAGCTTTCAGGAGGGAGCCGGGGAGCTGTTTTTT. Amino acid sequence: CASSFQEGAGELFF.

The rearrangement joins TRBV27 to TRBJ2-3, with TRBD1 matching 9 bases. The CDR3 is 15 amino acids. The V and J ends lost 5 bases and 0 bases, in that order; junction bases with no gene match: 3. Germline lookup yields CDR1 MNHEY and CDR2 SMNVEV (reference sequence). The CDR3 nucleotides are TGTGCCAGCAGTAGGGACAGGGCCAGCACAGATACGCAGTATTTT. This sequence encodes CASSRDRASTDTQYF.

V usage is TRBV9 and J usage is TRBJ2-5, with D possibly TRBD2 on 7 matching bases. V was pared by 2 bases and J by 7 bases, with 12 bases between. CDR3 length equals 13 residues. From germline, CDR1 is SGDLS and CDR2 YYNGEE. CDR3 sequence reads: CASSVHREGTQYF. The CDR3 bases are TGTGCCAGCAGCGTTCACAGGGAGGGGACCCAGTACTTC.

The chain uses TRBV18 and TRBJ2-1; 9 bases are a match to TRBD2. The J segment lost 0 bases and the V segment lost 3 bases, leaving 3 bases of the junction unmatched. CDR1 is KGHSH, CDR2 LQKENI, per germline. This CDR3 region has 16 residues. DNA for the CDR3: TGTGCCAGCTCACCTCTTAGCGGGGGCTCCTACAATGAGCAGTTCTTC. Translating gives CASSPLSGGSYNEQFF.

This chain connects TRBV5-4 to TRBJ2-7; tentatively, D is TRBD1 (6 bases). This CDR3 has 14 amino acids. V lost 2 bases, J lost 2 bases, and 11 bases lay in between. Looked up from germline, CDR1 is SGHNT and CDR2 is YYREEE (reference sequence). The CDR3: CASSFGQTTYEQYF. As DNA, the CDR3 is TGTGCCAGCAGCTTCGGACAGACCACCTACGAGCAGTACTTC.

This chain connects TRBV30 to TRBJ1-3; 9 bases line up with TRBD1. Germline CDR1 GTSNPN, CDR2 SVGIG (reference sequence). The CDR3 length is 13 residues. The J segment lost 4 bases and the V segment lost 4 bases, leaving 2 bases of the junction unmatched. CDR3 bases: TGTGCCTGGAACAGGGGGCAAGGAAACACCATATATTTT. It yields the protein CAWNRGQGNTIYF.

The J gene is TRBJ1-3, the V gene TRBV7-3; possibly TRBD1 for D (5 bases). Germline CDR1 is SGHTA and CDR2 is FQGTGA. The CDR3 has 15 residues. V was clipped by 7 bases and J by 0 bases, with 13 bases between them. The CDR3 DNA follows: TGTGCCAGCAAGGCAGGGCCAAGCTCTGGAAACACCATATATTTT. Translated, it gives CASKAGPSSGNTIYF.

The J gene is TRBJ1-2, the V gene TRBV6-5; D might be TRBD1 (5 bases). This CDR3 spans 15 amino acids. Germline V gene data show CDR1 as MNHEY and CDR2 as SVGAGI. V was pared by 6 bases and J by 5 bases, with 19 bases between. The CDR3 region is CASRLFVQGGYGYTF. The CDR3 coding sequence is TGTGCCAGCAGGCTATTCGTTCAGGGAGGATATGGCTACACCTTC.

The chain combines TRBV5-1 with TRBJ2-7; 11 bases map to TRBD1. Germline-derived CDR1 and CDR2 are SGHRS and YFSETQ. The CDR3 has 14 amino acids. The ends lost 4 bases at V and 6 bases at J; junction bases unmatched: 6. CDR3 amino acids: CASSPAGTGGEQYF. In DNA, the CDR3 is TGCGCCAGCAGCCCGGCCGGGACAGGGGGCGAGCAGTACTTC.

The gene calls are TRBV5-1 and TRBJ1-2; TRBD1 is a possible D gene (6 bases). The germline V gene encodes CDR1 SGHRS and CDR2 YFSETQ. The CDR3 has 14 amino acids. Trimming shortened V by 0 bases and J by 4 bases, and 10 bases separated the two germline ends. The chain's CDR3 is CASSLDDRSYGYTF. In nucleotides, the CDR3 is TGCGCCAGCAGCTTGGATGACAGGTCCTATGGCTACACCTTC.

This chain connects TRBV6-5 to TRBJ2-1; possibly TRBD2 for D (6 bases). Looked up from germline, CDR1 is MNHEY and CDR2 is SVGAGI. The CDR3 has 15 amino acids. V lost 2 bases and J lost 2, with 10 bases in between. The DNA for the CDR3 is TGTGCCAGCAGTTACCGGGGGTTCCCCTACAATGAGCAGTTCTTC. It translates to CASSYRGFPYNEQFF.

This clone appeared a single time. V and J are TRBV9 and TRBJ2-3; D remains ambiguous. The germline V gene has CDR1 SGDLS and CDR2 YYNGEE. Between the trimmed V and J ends, which lost 0 bases and 4 bases, there was a span of 15 bases. The CDR3 is made up of 16 amino acids. In DNA form, the CDR3 reads TGTGCCAGCAGCGTAGCTAACGCGGTTGTGTCAGATACGCAGTATTTT. Its translation: CASSVANAVVSDTQYF. The full variable domain, with the rest looked up from reference TRBV9 and TRBJ2-3, is DSGVTQTPKHLITATGQRVTLRCSPRSGDLSVYWYQQSLDQGLQFLIQYYNGEERAKGNILERFSAQQFPDLHSELNLSSLELGDSALYFCASSVANAVVSDTQYFGPGTRLTVL.

The rearrangement links TRBV9 to TRBJ1-2, with a tentative D call TRBD1 (5 bases). Germline V gene lookup returns CDR1 SGDLS and CDR2 YYNGEE. Trimming shortened V by 1 base and J by 7 bases, and 14 bases separated the two germline ends. The CDR3 loop spans 14 amino acids. The CDR3 bases are TGTGCCAGCAGCGTAATGATGGGGCGAGGTGGCTACACCTTC. Protein product: CASSVMMGRGGYTF.

This clone was recorded only once. The genes are TRBV5-4 and TRBJ1-2, with TRBD1 as a possible D gene (6 bases). CDR1 and CDR2 (germline): SGHNT, YYREEE (reference sequence). Trimming left V 0 bases short and J 6 bases short, with 6 bases between. The CDR3 spans 12 residues. The CDR3 sequence: CASSLGQDGYTF. The CDR3 region has the DNA TGTGCCAGCAGCTTGGGACAGGATGGCTACACCTTC.

The gene calls are TRBV5-6 and TRBJ2-1; TRBD2 aligns across 9 bases. The germline CDR1 and CDR2 sequences are SGHDT and YYEEEE. After removal of 5 bases from V and 8 bases from J, the junction contained 8 bases not matched to a gene. The CDR3 has 14 residues. CDR3 DNA: TGTGCCAGCAGTTCGGGACTAGCTGGGGATGAGCAGTTCTTC. Translation: CASSSGLAGDEQFF.

Worth noting for this clone: One end of the junction is discordant with germline, which a read error may explain. The gene calls are TRBV7-9 and TRBJ1-1; the D is unclear. Germline CDR1 reads SEHNR; CDR2 reads FQNEAQ (reference sequence). The CDR3 contains 12 residues. The CDR3 reads CSSSPSNTEAFF. The CDR3 nucleotides read TGTTCCAGCAGCCCCAGTAACACTGAAGCTTTCTTT.

This sequence joins TRBV6-1 and TRBJ2-1; 11 bases agree with TRBD2. The V segment lost 4 bases and the J segment 7 bases; nucleotides outside the gene matches: 6. This CDR3 is 15 amino acids long. The germline V gene has CDR1 MNHNS and CDR2 SASEGT. This CDR3 is CASSATSGITNEQFF. Here the CDR3 DNA reads TGTGCCAGCAGTGCGACTAGCGGGATAACGAATGAGCAGTTCTTC.

This clone was observed a single time. The rearrangement joins TRBV19 to TRBJ2-7, with 12 bases that match TRBD2. This CDR3 comprises 18 residues. Unmatched junction bases numbered 17, after V lost 10 bases and J lost 1 base. Germline lookup yields CDR1 LNHDA and CDR2 SQIVND (reference sequence). CDR3 sequence: CATMGLAGGKGRSYEQYF. The DNA for the CDR3 is TGTGCCACCATGGGGCTAGCGGGAGGGAAGGGAAGGTCCTACGAGCAGTACTTC.

CDR3 in amino acids: CASSIGQTEAFF. As DNA, the CDR3 is TGTGCCAGTAGTATAGGTCAGACTGAAGCTTTCTTT. The V gene is TRBV19, the J gene TRBJ1-1; D not certain. The V end lost 1 base, the J end lost 5 bases, and 5 bases lay between the germline ends. This CDR3 region has 12 residues. The germline V gene encodes CDR1 LNHDA and CDR2 SQIVND (reference sequence).

The rearrangement uses TRBV5-4 and TRBJ2-3, with D unclear. From germline, CDR1 is SGHNT and CDR2 YYREEE (reference sequence). Trimming took 5 bases from V and 2 from J, leaving 21 bases between them. The CDR3 totals 17 residues. The CDR3 protein is CASRTGPGPGNTDTQYF. CDR3 in DNA: TGTGCCAGCAGAACTGGGCCTGGTCCCGGCAACACAGATACGCAGTATTTT.

The genes are TRBV6-1 and TRBJ1-5; no clear D. The CDR3 length is 13 residues. The V end lost 4 bases, the J end lost 5 bases, and 9 bases lay between the germline ends. Per the germline V gene, CDR1 is MNHNS and CDR2 is SASEGT. DNA for the CDR3: TGTGCCAGCAGTGCGGAGGGCGATCAGCCCCAGCATTTT. This codes for CASSAEGDQPQHF.

CDR3 amino acids: CASSFLLEGRPGEQYF. The CDR3 DNA is TGTGCCAGCAGCTTTCTTCTTGAGGGCCGCCCGGGCGAGCAGTACTTC. The gene calls are TRBV13 and TRBJ2-7, with D perhaps TRBD2 (5 bases). The V end was cut by 3 bases, the J end by 6 bases, with 21 bases between. Germline V CDR1 and CDR2: PRHDT, FYEKMQ (reference sequence). The CDR3 covers 16 residues. Full variable domain (missing parts from reference TRBV13 and TRBJ2-7): AAGVIQSPRHLIKEKRETATLKCYPIPRHDTVYWYQQGPGQDPQFLISFYEKMQSDKGSIPDRFSAQQFSDYHSELNMSSLELGDSALYFCASSFLLEGRPGEQYFGPGTRLTVT.

The J gene is TRBJ2-7, the V gene TRBV19, with 7 positions matching TRBD1. The J segment lost 0 bases and the V segment lost 0 bases, leaving 5 bases of the junction unmatched. The CDR3 has 16 amino acids. The germline CDR1 and CDR2 sequences are LNHDA and SQIVND (reference sequence). The CDR3 DNA reads TGTGCCAGTAGTATAGACGACAGGGATAGCTCCTACGAGCAGTACTTC. The encoded protein is CASSIDDRDSSYEQYF.

About this clone itself: Without the conserved terminal phenylalanine or tryptophan, this CDR3 likely stems from a read error. No DNA is shown, since the ends of the CDR3 on it are uncertain; the CDR3 is the one TCRdb lists. The genes are TRBV7-9 and TRBJ1-2; the D segment call TRBD1 is taken from the table without a DNA check. Germline V gene lookup returns CDR1 SEHNR and CDR2 FQNEAQ (reference sequence). The CDR3 has 12 amino acids, counting both end residues. CDR3 sequence reads: CASSTGQGALQL.